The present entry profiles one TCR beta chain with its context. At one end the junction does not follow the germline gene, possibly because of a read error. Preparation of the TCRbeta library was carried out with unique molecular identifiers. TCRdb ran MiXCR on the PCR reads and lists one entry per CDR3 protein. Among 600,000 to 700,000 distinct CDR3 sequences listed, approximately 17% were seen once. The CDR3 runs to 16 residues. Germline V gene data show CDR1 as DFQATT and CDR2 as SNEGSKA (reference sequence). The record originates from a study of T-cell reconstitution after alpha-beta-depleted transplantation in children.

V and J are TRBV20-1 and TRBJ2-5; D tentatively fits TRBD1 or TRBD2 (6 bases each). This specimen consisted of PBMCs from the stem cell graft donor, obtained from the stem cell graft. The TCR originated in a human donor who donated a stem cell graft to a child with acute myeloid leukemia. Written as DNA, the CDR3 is TGCTGTGCTAGAGAATCTCGAGGGGGGAGGCAAGAGACCCAGTACTTC. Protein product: CCARESRGGRQETQYF.